This T cell receptor (beta chain) derives from a study of T cell responses to AZD1222 COVID-19 vaccine. Study results and caveats: Close to half of spike-specific TCRs reportedly recognize unmutated variant regions. Distributed over spike, vaccine-associated CD4 TCRs predominated at 160-218 and 743-854.

Germline lookup yields CDR1 LNHDA and CDR2 SQIVND (reference sequence). The CDR3 consists of 14 residues. Trimming shortened V by 8 bases and J by 12 bases, and 23 bases separated the two germline ends. This clone appeared a single time. Its target is not known. Clones were sequenced by immunoSEQ multiplex PCR, and TCRdb holds only the in-frame ones, with some missing. Of 80,000 to 100,000 clones listed, approximately 85% are singletons. This sample comprised peripheral blood, obtained 28 days after the second AZD1222 dose. J is TRBJ2-1 and V is TRBV19, with D possibly matching TRBD1 (6 bases). This sequence originates from an adult who received the AZD1222 COVID-19 vaccine. This CDR3 is CASRKKGPTGRQFF. The CDR3 DNA reads as TGTGCCAGTCGAAAAAAAGGCCCAACAGGGAGGCAGTTCTTC.